This TCR beta chain was documented in a study of T-cell reconstitution after alpha-beta-depleted transplantation in children. Using unique molecular identifiers, the investigators prepared the TCRbeta library. TCRdb processed the PCR reads anew with MiXCR; each CDR3 protein has one entry. Altogether some 440,000 distinct CDR3 sequences are present, 16% being singletons, with the ten largest covering 25% to 35%. This clonotype was observed a handful of times. Its cognate antigen is unknown. The CDR3 is 12 amino acids. Looked up from germline, CDR1 is LNHNV and CDR2 is YYDKDF (reference sequence). Trimming took off 2 bases at V and 8 bases at J, with 9 bases between the two ends. Study-level results: When one year had passed after transplant, most T-cell counts and diversity came from newly produced T cells.

The clonotype was recovered from a boy younger than two who had a stem cell transplant for Wiskott-Aldrich syndrome, so the T cells may come from the graft donor. The chain carries TRBV15 and TRBJ1-1, with D uncertain. The specimen was PBMCs, mostly from graft donor cells, collected 360 days after TCRalphabeta/CD19-depleted stem cell transplant. The CDR3 reads CATSRRESEAFF. Written as DNA, the CDR3 is TGTGCCACCAGCAGAAGGGAATCGGAAGCTTTCTTT.